The 19 T cell receptor beta chains reported below all come from one sample, sequenced in a study of vaccination and CD4 T cells after COVID-19. The Oncomine TCR Beta short-read assay was applied to DNA of cultured CD4+ T cells. TCRdb analysed the PCR reads with MiXCR anew, one entry per CDR3 protein. The sample lists almost 25,000 distinct CDR3 sequences; approximately 56% were seen once. The treatment here: roughly 11-day PBMC culture with coronavirus spike peptide pools or control peptides (ViraFEST assay). Their antigens remain unidentified. Sequenced material: CD4+ T cells from blood, cultured in vitro. All receptors come from a human donor who had recovered from COVID-19.

The chain links TRBV7-2 to TRBJ1-1, with a tentative D call TRBD1 (6 bases). Trimming removed 5 bases from V and 8 bases from J, with 12 bases in between. There are 12 residues in the CDR3. Germline V gene data show CDR1 as SGHTA and CDR2 as FQGNSA. CDR3 nucleotide sequence: TGTGCCAGCAGCCCACAGGGTAGAGAAGCTTTCTTT. It translates to CASSPQGREAFF.

This clonotype was detected only a few times. The V gene is TRBV20-1, the J gene TRBJ2-5; the match to TRBD2 covers 8 bases. The CDR3 runs to 14 residues. V was clipped by 7 bases and J by 2 bases; unmatched bases: 9. Germline V gene data show CDR1 as DFQATT and CDR2 as SNEGSKA (reference sequence). The CDR3 sequence is CSVKVGGGQETQYF. CDR3 DNA: TGCAGTGTTAAGGTCGGGGGGGGACAAGAGACCCAGTACTTC.

The chain carries TRBV20-1 and TRBJ1-3; D not resolved. The CDR3 totals 13 residues. Trimming cost V 4 bases and J 0 bases, with 7 bases left between them. Germline V gives CDR1 DFQATT, CDR2 SNEGSKA (reference sequence). This CDR3 reads CSATRYSGNTIYF. The CDR3 nucleotides are TGCAGTGCTACCCGCTACTCTGGAAACACCATATATTTT.

The gene calls are TRBV7-2 and TRBJ1-1; D is possibly TRBD1 (5 bases). Per the germline V gene, CDR1 is SGHTA and CDR2 is FQGNSA. The V and J ends lost 5 bases and 5 bases respectively, with 15 bases between them. This CDR3 is built from 14 residues. DNA of the CDR3: TGTGCCAGCAGCCCAATCAGGGCGAGGACTGAAGCTTTCTTT. Amino acid sequence: CASSPIRARTEAFF. Combining the CDR3 with reference TRBV7-2 and TRBJ1-1 gives the whole variable domain GAGVSQSPSNKVTEKGKDVELRCDPISGHTALYWYRQSLGQGLEFLIYFQGNSAPDKSGLPSDRFSAERTGGSVSTLTIQRTQQEDSAVYLCASSPIRARTEAFFGQGTRLTVV.

This clonotype is a singleton in its sample. This rearrangement joins TRBV6-1 to TRBJ1-1; 10 bases line up with TRBD1. The junction had 9 bases not matched to a gene; V was cut back by 7 bases and J by 4 bases. The CDR3 has 15 amino acids. Germline V gives CDR1 MNHNS, CDR2 SASEGT. CDR3 loop: CASTPGQGLATEAFF. CDR3 sequence (DNA): TGTGCCAGCACCCCGGGACAGGGGTTAGCCACTGAAGCTTTCTTT.

This chain connects TRBV20-1 to TRBJ2-7, with D possibly being TRBD1 (5 bases). Trimming stripped 0 bases from V and 5 bases from J, with 14 bases between. The CDR3 covers 14 residues. Germline V gives CDR1 DFQATT, CDR2 SNEGSKA (reference sequence). The CDR3 reads CSARDWGFGNEQYF. In DNA form, the CDR3 reads TGCAGTGCTAGAGATTGGGGCTTTGGCAACGAGCAGTACTTC.

The chain is built from TRBV20-1 and TRBJ2-2; possible D gene TRBD2, 6 bases. V was cut by 0 bases and J by 4 bases, with 12 bases left in between. The CDR3 contains 15 residues. The germline V gene encodes CDR1 DFQATT and CDR2 SNEGSKA (reference sequence). In DNA, the CDR3 is TGCAGTGCTAGAGATGCGGGACTCGGCACCGGGGAGCTGTTTTTT. Its protein product is CSARDAGLGTGELFF.

This clonotype appeared a single time. V gene TRBV6-1 combines with J gene TRBJ2-7; 9 positions match TRBD1. CDR3 length: 18 amino acids. Germline lookup yields CDR1 MNHNS and CDR2 SASEGT. The J segment lost 3 bases and the V segment lost 2 bases, leaving 14 bases of the junction unmatched. The CDR3 DNA follows: TGTGCCAGCAGTGAAACCGGGACAGGGCTCTCGACGTTCTACGAGCAGTACTTC. Protein: CASSETGTGLSTFYEQYF.

The chain carries TRBV5-4 and TRBJ1-2, with TRBD1 matching over 9 bases. The germline gives CDR1 SGHNT, CDR2 YYREEE (reference sequence). Losses at the gene ends were 4 bases for V and 2 bases for J; bases not matched to a gene: 3. The length of the CDR3 is 14 residues. CDR3 DNA: TGTGCCAGCAGCCTGGGGACAGGGAACTATGGCTACACCTTC. As protein: CASSLGTGNYGYTF.

This clonotype was counted between two and nine times. This chain joins TRBV20-1 and TRBJ1-6; D is ambiguous. This CDR3 region has 15 residues. Trimming took 4 bases from V and 5 from J, leaving 15 bases between them. The germline V gene has CDR1 DFQATT and CDR2 SNEGSKA (reference sequence). The CDR3: CSAKRQPRDNSPLHF. The CDR3 coding sequence is TGCAGTGCTAAGCGTCAGCCTCGGGATAATTCACCCCTCCACTTT.

This chain uses TRBV7-6 with TRBJ2-5, with unresolved D. CDR1 and CDR2 from the germline V gene are SGHVS and FNYEAQ. The CDR3 extends over 15 amino acids. Trimming removed 5 bases from V and 1 base from J, with 14 bases in between. In DNA, the CDR3 is TGTGCCAGCAGCCCGAATTCAGCTAGCCAAGAGACCCAGTACTTC. Translated: CASSPNSASQETQYF.

A few counts support this clonotype. The chain is built from TRBV2 and TRBJ1-5; D is unclear. This CDR3 is 15 amino acids long. CDR1 is SNHLY and CDR2 is FYNNEI in the germline V gene. Trimming pared 4 bases from V and 0 bases from J, leaving 10 bases between. The CDR3 protein is CASSGRRFSNQPQHF. As DNA, the CDR3 is TGTGCCAGCAGTGGTCGGCGGTTTAGCAATCAGCCCCAGCATTTT.

This chain joins TRBV28 and TRBJ1-1; 8 positions match TRBD1. Germline trimming cut 3 bases from V and 6 bases from J; bases unmatched to any gene: 6. CDR1 is MDHEN, CDR2 SYDVKM, per germline. The length of the CDR3 is 14 residues. The CDR3 loop reads CASSLTGVVAEAFF. CDR3 DNA: TGTGCCAGCAGTTTGACAGGGGTCGTGGCTGAAGCTTTCTTT.

V usage is TRBV6-2 or TRBV6-3 and J usage is TRBJ1-6; 7 bases agree with TRBD1. This CDR3 has 13 amino acids. Losses at the gene ends were 10 bases for V and 9 bases for J; bases not matched to a gene: 9. In germline, CDR1 is MNHEY, CDR2 SVGEGT. CDR3 amino acids: CATSGTVGSPLHF. DNA of the CDR3: TGTGCCACGTCCGGGACAGTCGGTTCACCCCTCCACTTT.

The chain carries TRBV2 and TRBJ2-5, with TRBD1 identical over 8 bases. The ends lost 6 bases at V and 1 base at J; junction bases unmatched: 1. From germline, CDR1 is SNHLY and CDR2 FYNNEI. CDR3 length: 13 residues. This chain's CDR3 is CASSRGPQETQYF. The CDR3 DNA is TGTGCCAGCAGCAGGGGGCCCCAAGAGACCCAGTACTTC.

About this clonotype itself: Possible read error: a much larger clone is one base away. The chain combines TRBV20-1 with TRBJ1-5; weak D call: TRBD1 (5 bases). This CDR3 comprises 15 residues. Germline assignment: CDR1 DFQATT and CDR2 SNEGSKA (reference sequence). CDR3: CGANTPTVPNQPQHF. In DNA, the CDR3 is TGCGGTGCCAATACACCGACAGTCCCAAATCAGCCCCAGCATTTT.

This sequence joins TRBV20-1 and TRBJ2-7; 7 nucleotides line up with TRBD1. Per the germline V gene, CDR1 is DFQATT and CDR2 is SNEGSKA (reference sequence). J gave up 5 bases and V 5 bases, and 12 bases lay outside the gene matches. This CDR3 region has 14 residues. The CDR3 here is CSAPQTGTHHEQYF. As DNA, the CDR3 is TGCAGTGCTCCCCAGACAGGGACGCATCACGAGCAGTACTTC.

This rearrangement joins TRBV7-3 to TRBJ1-1; 9 bases align to TRBD1. The CDR3 length is 15 residues. The V gene's germline CDR1 is SGHTA and CDR2 FQGTGA. The J segment lost 4 bases and the V segment lost 6 bases, leaving 9 bases of the junction unmatched. The CDR3 DNA is TGTGCCAGCAGTTTGGACAGGGGAGGTCGCACTGAAGCTTTCTTT. This gives the protein CASSLDRGGRTEAFF.

This clonotype came up a few times. V gene TRBV7-2 combines with J gene TRBJ1-5, with 10 bases fitting TRBD1. The CDR3 runs to 20 residues. CDR1 and CDR2 from the germline V gene are SGHTA and FQGNSA. J lost 2 bases, V lost 5 bases, and 18 bases had no gene match. The CDR3 region has the DNA TGTGCCAGCAGCAACGAAGGGGACAGGGGAATCGAATATGGCAATCAGCCCCAGCATTTT. This codes for CASSNEGDRGIEYGNQPQHF.